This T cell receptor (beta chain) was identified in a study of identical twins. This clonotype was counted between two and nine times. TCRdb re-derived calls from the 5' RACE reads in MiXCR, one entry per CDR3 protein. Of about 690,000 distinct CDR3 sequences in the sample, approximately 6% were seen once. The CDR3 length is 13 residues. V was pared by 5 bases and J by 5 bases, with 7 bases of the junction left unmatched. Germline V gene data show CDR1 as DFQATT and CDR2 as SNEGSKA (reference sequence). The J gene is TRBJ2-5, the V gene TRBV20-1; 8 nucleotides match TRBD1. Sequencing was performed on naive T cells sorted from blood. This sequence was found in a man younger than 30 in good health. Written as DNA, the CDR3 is TGCAGTGCTTTCAAGACAGGGGTTGAGACCCAGTACTTC. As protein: CSAFKTGVETQYF.